The present TCR beta chain was sequenced within a study of blood T cells in healthy people across ages. Study-level background: Per every two T cells, about one barcoded beta molecule was captured by template switching. Overall study results and limits: It was the long-lived donors that had more naive CD4+ cells and higher diversity than aged donors. Correlation between TCR beta diversity and naive T cell percentage was strong.

A second PCR of about 7 to 12 cycles used a sample-barcoded 5' primer and a J-beta primer mix. Each cDNA molecule was tagged by a template-switch adaptor with 12 random nucleotides. TCRdb reprocessed the 5' RACE reads via MiXCR and lists one record per CDR3 protein. The sample holds 1.5 million to 2 million distinct CDR3 sequences, approximately 39% seen once. The ends were cut back, 2 bases at V and 6 bases at J, with 12 bases in the middle. Germline CDR1 reads SQVTM; CDR2 reads ANQGSEA. The CDR3 runs 13 residues. As for this clonotype: Its specificity is unknown.

What was sequenced was blood. The rearrangement joins TRBV29-1 to TRBJ2-3; D is perhaps TRBD1 (6 bases). The source is a human donor in good health. The CDR3, as DNA: TGCAGCGTTGAAAGTCAGGGGTCCGATACGCAGTATTTT. Its translation is CSVESQGSDTQYF.